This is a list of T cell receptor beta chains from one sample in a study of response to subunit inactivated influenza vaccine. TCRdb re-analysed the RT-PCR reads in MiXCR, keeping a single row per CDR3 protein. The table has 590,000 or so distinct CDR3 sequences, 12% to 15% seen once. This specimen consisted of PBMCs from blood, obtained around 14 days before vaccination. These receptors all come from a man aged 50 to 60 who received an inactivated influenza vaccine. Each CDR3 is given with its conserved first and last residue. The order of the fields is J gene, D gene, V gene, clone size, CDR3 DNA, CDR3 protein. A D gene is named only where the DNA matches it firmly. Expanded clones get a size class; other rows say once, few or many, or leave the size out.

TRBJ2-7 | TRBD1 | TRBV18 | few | TGTGCCAGCTCACGGGAGACAGGGTCCTACGAGCAGTACTTC | CASSRETGSYEQYF
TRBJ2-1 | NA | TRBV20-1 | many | TGCAGTGCTGACCCGTCTTCGGCCACCTCCTACAATGAGCAGTTCTTC | CSADPSSATSYNEQFF
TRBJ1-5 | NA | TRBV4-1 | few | TGCGCCAGCAGCCCAACGGTGGGCGTCCGGCAGCCCCAGCATTTT | CASSPTVGVRQPQHF
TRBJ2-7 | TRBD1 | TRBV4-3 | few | TGCGCCAGCAGCCAAGATGCTGGGACAGCCAGCGAGTACTTC | CASSQDAGTASEYF
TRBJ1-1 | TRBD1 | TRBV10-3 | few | TGTGCCATCGGACAGGGCCTCGCTGAAGCTTTCTTT | CAIGQGLAEAFF
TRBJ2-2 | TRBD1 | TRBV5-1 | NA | TGCGCCAGCAGCTTGTCGGGACAGTCGTTCACCGGGGAGCTGTTTTTT | CASSLSGQSFTGELFF
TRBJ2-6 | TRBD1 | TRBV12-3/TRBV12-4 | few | TGTGCCAGCAGCCCCGGGACAGGGCCCGGGGCCAACGTCCTGACTTTC | CASSPGTGPGANVLTF
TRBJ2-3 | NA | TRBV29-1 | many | TGCAGCGTAGTTCCACTTATTAACACAGATACGCAGTATTTT | CSVVPLINTDTQYF
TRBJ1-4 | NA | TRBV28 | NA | TGTGCCAGCAGTTTTACTTCAGATCCTAATGAAAAACTGTTTTTT | CASSFTSDPNEKLFF
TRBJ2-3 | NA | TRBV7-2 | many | TGTGCCAGCAGCTTCTCCGGGACTTTTAGCACAGATACGCAGTATTTT | CASSFSGTFSTDTQYF
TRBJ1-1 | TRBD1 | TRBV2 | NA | TGTGCCAGCAGGCCCAGGACAGGGCTAAACACTGAAGCTTTCTTT | CASRPRTGLNTEAFF
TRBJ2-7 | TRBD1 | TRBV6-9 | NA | TGTGCCAGCAGTTATCTCCTTGGACAGGGTATCTACGAGCAGTACTTC | CASSYLLGQGIYEQYF
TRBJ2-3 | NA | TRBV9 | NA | TGTGCCAGCAGCGACCGGAAAGCCCACACAGATACGCAGTATTTT | CASSDRKAHTDTQYF
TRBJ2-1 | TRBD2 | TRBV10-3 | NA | TGTGCCATCAGGGGCTGGGGGGGGAATGAGCAGTTCTTC | CAIRGWGGNEQFF
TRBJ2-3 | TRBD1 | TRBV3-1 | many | TGTGCCAGCAGAGCCGGGACAGGGGTTACAGATACGCAGTATTTT | CASRAGTGVTDTQYF
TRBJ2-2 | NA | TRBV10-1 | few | TGCGCCAGCAGTGCTACAAGAGTCCCCGGGGAGCTGTTTTTT | CASSATRVPGELFF
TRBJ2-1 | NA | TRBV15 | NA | TGTGCCACCAGCAGGGATCCTACAATGAGGGAGTTCTTC | CATSRDPTMREFF
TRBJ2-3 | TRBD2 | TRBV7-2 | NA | TGTGCCAGCAGCTTAACCCTGACTAGCGGCACAGATACGCAGTATTTT | CASSLTLTSGTDTQYF
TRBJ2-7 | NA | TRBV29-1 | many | TGCAGCGTAGCCTCCTACGAGCAGTACTTC | CSVASYEQYF
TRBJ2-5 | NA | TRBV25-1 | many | TGTGCCAGCAGTGGGGAGACCCAGTACTTC | CASSGETQYF
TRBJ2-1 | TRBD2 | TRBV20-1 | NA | TGCAGTGCCTCCCCAGACATACGGGGGGGCCTCAATGAGCAGTTCTTC | CSASPDIRGGLNEQFF
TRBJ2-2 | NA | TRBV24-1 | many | TGTGCCACCAGTGATACAAGACAGACCGGGGAGCTGTTTTTT | CATSDTRQTGELFF
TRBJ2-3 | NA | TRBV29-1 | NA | TGCAGCGCCCTGACAGGGAGGATGGATACGCAGTATTTT | CSALTGRMDTQYF
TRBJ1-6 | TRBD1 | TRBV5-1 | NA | TGCGCCAGCAGCTCCTCGGGACAGGGGAATCTTCGGAATTCACCCCTCCACTTT | CASSSSGQGNLRNSPLHF
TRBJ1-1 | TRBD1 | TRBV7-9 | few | TGTGCCAGCACCTCAGGGGGGGCCATGAACACTGAAGCTTTCTTT | CASTSGGAMNTEAFF
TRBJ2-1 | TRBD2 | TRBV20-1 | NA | TGCAGTGCCCCGAGTCCCGGGACTAGGGGGATTAAGCAGTTCTTC | CSAPSPGTRGIKQFF
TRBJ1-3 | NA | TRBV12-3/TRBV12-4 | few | TGTGCCAGCAGCTTACCGTCACTCTCTGGAAACACCATATATTTT | CASSLPSLSGNTIYF
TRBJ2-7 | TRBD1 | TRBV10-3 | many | TGTGCCATCAGGGGACAGGGGGCGCCTTTCGAGCAGTACTTC | CAIRGQGAPFEQYF
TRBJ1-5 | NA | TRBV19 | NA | TGTGCCAGTAGTATAAAGTACGGGGCGGGTCAGCCCCAGCATTTT | CASSIKYGAGQPQHF
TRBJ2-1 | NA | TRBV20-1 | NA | TGCAGTGCTAGAGATTCCGGCAGCGCCACCCACACCTACAATGAGCAGTTCTTC | CSARDSGSATHTYNEQFF
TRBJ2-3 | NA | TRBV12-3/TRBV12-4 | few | TGTGCCAGCAGTTTGGAAGCCTCTAGCACAGATACGCAGTATTTT | CASSLEASSTDTQYF
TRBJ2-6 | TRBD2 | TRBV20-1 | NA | TGCAGTGCACAGAGCGGGGGGCTTCGAGGGGCCAACGTCCTGACTTTC | CSAQSGGLRGANVLTF
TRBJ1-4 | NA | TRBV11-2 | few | TGTGCCAGCAGCGAACCCCCGAGAGGTGCAACTAATGAAAAACTGTTTTTT | CASSEPPRGATNEKLFF
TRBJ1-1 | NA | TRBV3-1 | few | TGTGCCAGCAGCCCGGAATCAGGGGTAGGGACTGAAGCTTTCTTT | CASSPESGVGTEAFF
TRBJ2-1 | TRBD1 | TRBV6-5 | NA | TGTGCCAGCAGTTACTCAGGACAGGGGTTCTACAATGAGCAGTTCTTC | CASSYSGQGFYNEQFF
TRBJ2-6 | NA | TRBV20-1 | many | TGCAGTGCTAGGAACCCCTCTGGGGCCAACGTCCTGACTTTC | CSARNPSGANVLTF
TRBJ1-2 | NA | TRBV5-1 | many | TGCGCCAGCAGCTCACCGGGACAACCCTATGGCTACACCTTC | CASSSPGQPYGYTF
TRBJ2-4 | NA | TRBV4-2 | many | TGTGCCAGCAGCCAAGATGGGAAGGGGGGGATTGGCAAAAACATTCAGTACTTC | CASSQDGKGGIGKNIQYF
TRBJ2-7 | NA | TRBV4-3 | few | TGCGCCAGCAGCCAAGCTAGTACAGGGATACACGAGCAGTACTTC | CASSQASTGIHEQYF
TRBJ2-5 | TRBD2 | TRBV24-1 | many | TGTGCCACCAGTGATTCGAGCGGGAGGGCCTGGGAGACCCAGTACTTC | CATSDSSGRAWETQYF
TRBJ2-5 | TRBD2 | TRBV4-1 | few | TGCGCCAGCAGCCAAGATTGGTCTAGCGGGGGGGATAAGGAGACCCAGTACTTC | CASSQDWSSGGDKETQYF
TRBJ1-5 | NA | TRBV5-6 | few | TGTGCCAGCAGCTTTATGTCGGGCAATCAGCCCCAGCATTTT | CASSFMSGNQPQHF
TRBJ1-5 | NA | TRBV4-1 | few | TGCGCCAGCAGCCGTGAGTTCGGGATCCCTCAGCCCCAGCATTTT | CASSREFGIPQPQHF
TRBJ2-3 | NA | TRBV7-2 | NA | TGTGCCAGCAGCTTATTAGGGTTTCAGACAGATACGCAGTATTTT | CASSLLGFQTDTQYF
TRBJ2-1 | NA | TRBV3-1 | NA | TGTGCCAGCAGCCAAGAAAGGCAGTTAAATGAGCAGTTCTTC | CASSQERQLNEQFF